The 17 T cell receptor beta chains in this list originate from one sample, sequenced in a study of blood T cell repertoires in COVID-19. Profiled with immunoSEQ multiplex PCR; TCRdb holds only in-frame clones, not every one. Here the sample spans tens of thousands of clones, about 90% being singletons. The sample comprised peripheral blood. These receptor sequences come from a man aged 80 or over with acute or convalescent COVID-19.

The V call is TRBV28, the J call TRBJ1-6; 9 bases are a match to TRBD1. The ends lost 6 bases at V and 8 bases at J; junction bases unmatched: 11. The germline CDR1 and CDR2 sequences are MDHEN and SYDVKM. This CDR3 region has 16 residues. CDR3 sequence (DNA): TGTGCCAGCAGAACACAGGGGGCGTTAAGGTATTCACCCCTCCACTTT. Encoded protein: CASRTQGALRYSPLHF.

The genes are TRBV18 and TRBJ2-3; no clear D. CDR3 length: 12 amino acids. Germline V lookup: CDR1 KGHSH, CDR2 LQKENI. The germline V and J ends were trimmed by 9 bases and 2 bases, with 9 bases remaining between them. The CDR3 nucleotides read TGTGCCAGTGCAGTAACCACAGATACGCAGTATTTT. The encoded protein is CASAVTTDTQYF.

The chain uses TRBV11-2 and TRBJ1-2, with TRBD1 matching 9 bases. CDR3 length: 14 residues. Germline CDR1 and CDR2: SGHAT and FQNNGV. Germline trimming cut 3 bases from V and 8 bases from J; bases unmatched to any gene: 7. The CDR3 here is CASSFAQGAGGYTF. CDR3 nucleotides: TGTGCCAGCAGCTTTGCACAGGGGGCAGGAGGCTACACCTTC.

The chain employs TRBV2 and TRBJ1-1, with D perhaps matching TRBD1 (5 bases). Germline V gene data show CDR1 as SNHLY and CDR2 as FYNNEI. The length of the CDR3 is 14 residues. Trimming cost V 6 bases and J 11 bases, with 22 bases left between them. In DNA form, the CDR3 reads TGTGCCAGCAGGACCAACCCCGGGACGGGGAGGGCTTTCTTT. As protein: CASRTNPGTGRAFF.

The chain combines TRBV3-1 (or the pseudogene TRBV3-2) with TRBJ1-2, with TRBD1 identical over 8 bases. The CDR3 spans 15 residues. Looked up from germline, CDR1 is LGHDT and CDR2 is YNNKEL (reference sequence). J was trimmed by 10 bases and V by 0 bases; bases with no gene match: 10. The CDR3 DNA reads TGTGCCAGCAGCCAAGAGGGACAGGCAAGCCAAGACTACACCTTC. Protein: CASSQEGQASQDYTF.

V is TRBV15 and J is TRBJ1-3; D gene uncertain. Germline V gene data show CDR1 as LNHNV and CDR2 as YYDKDF (reference sequence). Trimming removed 5 bases at V and 1 base at J, with 18 bases between. CDR3 length equals 17 residues. CDR3 residues: CATSRRGGSWSGNTIYF. The CDR3 nucleotides read TGTGCCACCAGCCGGCGAGGAGGGTCTTGGTCTGGAAACACCATATATTTT. The full variable domain, rest sourced from reference TRBV15 and TRBJ1-3, is DAMVIQNPRYQVTQFGKPVTLSCSQTLNHNVMYWYQQKSSQAPKLLFHYYDKDFNNEADTPDNFQSRRPNTSFCFLDIRSPGLGDTAMYLCATSRRGGSWSGNTIYFGEGSWLTVV.

The genes are TRBV28 and TRBJ1-2; tentatively, D is TRBD1 (6 bases). CDR1 is MDHEN, CDR2 SYDVKM, per germline. With 3 bases removed from V and 2 bases from J, the gap between germline ends came to 7 bases. The CDR3 is made up of 13 amino acids. The CDR3 reads CASSFDRNYGYTF. The CDR3 DNA follows: TGTGCCAGCAGTTTCGACAGGAACTATGGCTACACCTTC.

The V gene is TRBV18, the J gene TRBJ1-5; D remains unclear. The germline V and J ends were trimmed by 0 bases and 1 base, with 7 bases remaining between them. There are 15 residues in the CDR3. Looked up from germline, CDR1 is KGHSH and CDR2 is LQKENI. The CDR3 reads CASSPPGGSNQPQHF. CDR3 in DNA: TGTGCCAGCTCACCACCGGGAGGGAGCAATCAGCCCCAGCATTTT.

The V and J genes are TRBV21-1 and TRBJ1-6. TRBV21-1 is shown as a pseudogene. The length of the CDR3 is 18 residues. The CDR3 region has the DNA TGTGCCAGCAGCAAAGCGCGGAGAGGGAGCTCCTATAATTCACCCCTCCACTTT. Protein sequence: CASSKARRGSSYNSPLHF.

The rearrangement uses TRBV29-1 and TRBJ2-7, with 8 bases that match TRBD1. Germline CDR1 and CDR2: SQVTM and ANQGSEA. Trimming cost V 3 bases and J 7 bases; bases outside gene matches: 5. The CDR3 extends over 12 amino acids. The CDR3 region has the DNA TGCAGCGTTGACAGGGGGCTGGGGGAGCAGTACTTC. Protein sequence: CSVDRGLGEQYF.

The chain carries TRBV29-1 and TRBJ1-1; D not resolved. The CDR3 has 10 amino acids. The germline V gene encodes CDR1 SQVTM and CDR2 ANQGSEA. The CDR3 loop is CSSGGTEAFF. CDR3 nucleotide sequence: TGCAGTTCAGGAGGCACTGAAGCTTTCTTT. The full variable domain, its missing parts supplied by reference TRBV29-1 and TRBJ1-1, is SAVISQKPSRDICQRGTSLTIQCQVDSQVTMMFWYRQQPGQSLTLIATANQGSEATYESGFVIDKFPISRPNLTFSTLTVSNMSPEDSSIYLCSSGGTEAFFGQGTRLTVV.

The rearrangement links TRBV5-1 to TRBJ2-2; tentatively, D is TRBD1 (5 bases). With 6 bases removed from V and 6 bases from J, the gap between germline ends came to 18 bases. The CDR3 length is 15 residues. The germline V gene encodes CDR1 SGHRS and CDR2 YFSETQ. The CDR3 reads CASTPDSRSAGELFF. CDR3 DNA sequence: TGCGCCAGCACCCCAGACAGCCGGAGCGCCGGGGAGCTGTTTTTT.

This chain uses TRBV28 with TRBJ2-5; D is undetermined. This CDR3 contains 12 residues. Trimming stripped 6 bases from V and 7 bases from J, with 12 bases between. CDR1 is MDHEN, CDR2 SYDVKM, per germline. The CDR3 spells CASSVLGGTQYF. As DNA, the CDR3 is TGTGCCAGCAGCGTACTTGGCGGGACCCAGTACTTC.

V is TRBV5-5 and J is TRBJ2-4; D might be TRBD1 or TRBD2, each matching 5 bases. This CDR3 is built from 14 residues. CDR1 is SGHKS, CDR2 YYEKEE, per germline (reference sequence). V lost 4 bases and J lost 7, with 15 bases in between. CDR3 DNA: TGTGCCAGCAGCCTGGGGGTCCTAGATAACATTCAGTACTTC. Amino acid sequence: CASSLGVLDNIQYF.

This chain uses TRBV6-5 with TRBJ2-3; a weak D match, TRBD1 (6 bases). V lost 6 bases to trimming and J lost 2 bases, with 12 bases between them. Per germline, CDR1 MNHEY and CDR2 SVGAGI. There are 14 residues in the CDR3. The CDR3 reads CASSRGQITDTQYF. In DNA form, the CDR3 reads TGTGCCAGCAGCCGCGGACAGATCACAGATACGCAGTATTTT.

This chain links TRBV15 with TRBJ2-5; TRBD2 aligns across 7 bases. Germline trimming cut 1 base from V and 5 bases from J; bases unmatched to any gene: 16. This CDR3 region has 18 residues. Germline assignment: CDR1 LNHNV and CDR2 YYDKDF (reference sequence). The CDR3 protein is CATSRVKLAEVLSETQYF. CDR3 bases: TGTGCCACCAGCAGAGTCAAGCTAGCGGAGGTTTTATCGGAGACCCAGTACTTC.

This chain links TRBV7-3 with TRBJ1-1; 7 nucleotides agree with TRBD1. The germline V gene has CDR1 SGHTA and CDR2 FQGTGA. J lost 1 base, V lost 5 bases, and 4 bases had no gene match. This CDR3 contains 14 residues. The CDR3: CASSLGTANTEAFF. The CDR3 bases are TGTGCCAGCAGCCTGGGGACAGCGAACACTGAAGCTTTCTTT.